Reported below is one TCR beta chain. The assay was immunoSEQ multiplex PCR, and TCRdb's table has in-frame clones only and misses some. The table includes 130,000 or so clones, over 75% detected once. V was pared by 0 bases and J by 2 bases, with 4 bases of the junction left unmatched. This CDR3 is 15 amino acids long. CDR1 is SGDLS, CDR2 YYNGEE, per germline. These data come from a study of control samples from healthy donors and cancer patients. The sequenced sample was blood. J is TRBJ1-2 and V is TRBV9; 7 bases map to TRBD1. The TCR sequence derives from a man aged 50-60 years in good health. Written as DNA, the CDR3 is TGTGCCAGCAGCGTAGCGCCAGGGGGGAACTATGGCTACACCTTC. It encodes CASSVAPGGNYGYTF. The full variable domain, in which reference TRBV9 and TRBJ1-2 provide the parts outside the CDR3, is DSGVTQTPKHLITATGQRVTLRCSPRSGDLSVYWYQQSLDQGLQFLIQYYNGEERAKGNILERFSAQQFPDLHSELNLSSLELGDSALYFCASSVAPGGNYGYTFGSGTRLTVV.